This T cell receptor (beta chain) was obtained from a study of breast tumors, draining lymph nodes, adjacent tissues. Notes on the study in general: Luminal-like breast cancer showed significantly greater tumor-nontumor repertoire similarity than basal-like breast cancer did. Findings are consistent with lymph node origin and intratumoral expansion of most tumor T cells. Tumors had less TCR diversity than lymph nodes, more than nontumor tissue.

Axillary draining lymph nodes of breast cancer patients supplied the node samples. About this clonotype itself: Its target is not known.

TCRdb used MiXCR to reprocess the multiplex PCR reads, holding one entry per CDR3 protein. This table holds roughly 130,000 distinct CDR3 sequences, around a third found once. The TCR originated in a female donor with breast cancer. Some clones in this sample may be carry-over from other donors' samples. The sequenced material came from axillary lymph node tissue.

CDR3: CASRQGPSYEQYF. As DNA, the CDR3 is TGTGCCAGCAGACAGGGTCCCTCCTACGAGCAGTACTTC. This chain links TRBV7-2 with TRBJ2-7; a weak D match, TRBD1 (6 bases). Trimming removed 6 bases from V and 0 bases from J, with 9 bases in between. The CDR3 is made up of 13 amino acids. Germline lookup yields CDR1 SGHTA and CDR2 FQGNSA.